These 14 T cell receptor beta chains originate from one sample sequenced in a study of T-cell reconstitution after alpha-beta-depleted transplantation in children. Unique molecular identifiers tagged the TCRbeta library. TCRdb called the PCR reads again in MiXCR, with one record for every CDR3 protein. In the table there are about 200,000 distinct CDR3 sequences, roughly 6.6% of which are singletons. The sample consisted of PBMCs, taken before TCRalphabeta/CD19-depleted stem cell transplant. The receptors originated from a boy between 2 and 15 years old with acute lymphoblastic leukemia, due to receive a stem cell transplant.

This sequence joins TRBV20-1 and TRBJ2-5, with 7 positions matching TRBD1. This CDR3 is built from 12 residues. V shed 3 bases and J 7 bases; nucleotides not matched to a gene: 5. CDR1 is DFQATT, CDR2 SNEGSKA, per germline (reference sequence). For the CDR3, the DNA is TGCAGTGCTAGCTACAGGGGTGGGACCCAGTACTTC. Translation gives CSASYRGGTQYF.

This clonotype was observed at least ten times. J is TRBJ2-3 and V is TRBV7-2; 11 nucleotides agree with TRBD2. Losses at the gene ends were 5 bases for V and 2 bases for J; bases not matched to a gene: 9. This CDR3 is built from 17 residues. Germline V lookup: CDR1 SGHTA, CDR2 FQGNSA. CDR3 coding DNA: TGTGCCAGCAGCCGGCTGATACTAGCGGGGGTCACAGATACGCAGTATTTT. It specifies CASSRLILAGVTDTQYF.

This clonotype was observed at least ten times. V and J are TRBV12-3 or TRBV12-4 and TRBJ2-1; D gene unclear. There are 16 residues in the CDR3. Deletions cut 3 bases from V and 0 bases from J, with 12 bases between. Here the CDR3 reads CASSFTGMPSYNEQFF. CDR3 nucleotide sequence: TGTGCCAGCAGTTTTACTGGCATGCCCTCCTACAATGAGCAGTTCTTC.

This clonotype was detected ten times or more. This chain uses TRBV20-1 with TRBJ2-5; D ambiguous. Germline V lookup: CDR1 DFQATT, CDR2 SNEGSKA (reference sequence). The CDR3 consists of 10 residues. Trimming shortened V by 6 bases and J by 2 bases, and 4 bases separated the two germline ends. Written as DNA, the CDR3 is TGCAGTGCCCTACAAGAGACCCAGTACTTC. Protein product: CSALQETQYF.

This clonotype was seen many times. The junction does not match germline at one end; this may be a read error. V gene TRBV28 combines with J gene TRBJ2-2, with a possible D match to TRBD2 (6 bases). This CDR3 has 17 residues. Germline values: CDR1 MDHEN, CDR2 SYDVKM. The CDR3 coding sequence is TGTGCCAGCAGTTTATTGGCGGACTACTCGAACAACGGGGAGCTGTTTTTT. The encoded protein is CASSLLADYSNNGELFF.

The chain uses TRBV2 and TRBJ1-4; D gene uncertain. V lost 11 bases and J 7 bases, leaving 14 bases between the germline ends. This CDR3 comprises 12 residues. Per germline, CDR1 SNHLY and CDR2 FYNNEI. CDR3 DNA sequence: TGTGCCGCATGGATTACCCTTGAAAAACTGTTTTTT. Translation gives CAAWITLEKLFF.

The chain carries TRBV12-3 or TRBV12-4 and TRBJ2-5; TRBD2 matches at 9 bases. The CDR3 loop spans 18 amino acids. V lost 3 bases, J lost 4 bases, and 15 bases stayed unmatched. DNA of the CDR3: TGTGCCAGCAGTTTTCAGCGGGGGGCCGGCCGAACGTTAGAGACCCAGTACTTC. Translation gives CASSFQRGAGRTLETQYF.

This clonotype has a count of ten or more. The chain joins TRBV28 to TRBJ2-2; no clear D. Germline V gene lookup returns CDR1 MDHEN and CDR2 SYDVKM. The CDR3 sequence is 15 residues long. Trimming left V 6 bases short and J 2 bases short, with 13 bases between. The CDR3 coding sequence is TGTGCCAGCAGCATCCTTACAGAAAACACCGGGGAGCTGTTTTTT. Translated: CASSILTENTGELFF.

This clonotype appeared a few times. This chain links TRBV10-3 with TRBJ2-6; D might be TRBD2 (6 bases). The CDR3 extends over 15 amino acids. In germline, CDR1 is ENHRY, CDR2 SYGVKD. Trimming pared 1 base from V and 2 bases from J, leaving 6 bases between. This CDR3 reads CAISEWGAGANVLTF. CDR3 in DNA: TGTGCCATCAGTGAGTGGGGGGCTGGGGCCAACGTCCTGACTTTC.

This chain connects TRBV28 to TRBJ1-3; tentative D call: TRBD1 (5 bases). V lost 5 bases and J 10 bases, leaving 15 bases between the germline ends. Per germline, CDR1 MDHEN and CDR2 SYDVKM. The CDR3 length is 13 residues. The CDR3 region is CASSPGPSYTIYF. CDR3 sequence (DNA): TGTGCCAGCAGTCCGGGACCCAGCTATACCATATATTTT.

This clonotype has just a few counts. The chain links TRBV20-1 to TRBJ1-5, with 9 bases lining up with TRBD1. Unmatched junction bases numbered 3, after V lost 6 bases and J lost 0 bases. Per the germline V gene, CDR1 is DFQATT and CDR2 is SNEGSKA (reference sequence). CDR3 length: 14 residues. The CDR3 coding sequence is TGCAGTGCCGGGACAGGGATTAGCAATCAGCCCCAGCATTTT. This sequence encodes CSAGTGISNQPQHF.

This clonotype was seen a handful of times. J is TRBJ2-1 and V is TRBV7-2; a weak D match, TRBD2 (5 bases). The length of the CDR3 is 18 residues. CDR1 and CDR2 (germline): SGHTA, FQGNSA. V gave up 0 bases and J gave up 3 bases, with 18 bases separating them. Here the CDR3 reads CASSLAIGKGVVYNEQFF. CDR3 DNA: TGTGCCAGCAGCTTAGCGATCGGGAAGGGAGTCGTCTACAATGAGCAGTTCTTC.

This clonotype was recorded a few times. This chain joins TRBV11-2 and TRBJ1-6, with unresolved D. The CDR3 length is 12 residues. V was trimmed by 5 bases and J by 11 bases, leaving 10 bases between them. Germline V gene data show CDR1 as SGHAT and CDR2 as FQNNGV. The CDR3 nucleotides read TGTGCCAGCAGCCCGAGTTGGACACCCCTCCACTTT. Translation: CASSPSWTPLHF.

This clonotype was recorded many times. The rearrangement joins TRBV12-3 or TRBV12-4 to TRBJ1-2; the D is unclear. The ends were cut back, 7 bases at V and 0 bases at J, with 9 bases in the middle. This CDR3 region has 13 residues. The CDR3 spells CASTATPNYGYTF. The CDR3, as DNA: TGTGCCAGCACCGCGACACCTAACTATGGCTACACCTTC.